One and the same sample provided the 26 T cell receptor beta chains below, sequenced in a study of blood T cell repertoires in COVID-19. Libraries were prepared by immunoSEQ multiplex PCR; TCRdb keeps only in-frame clonotypes and omits some of them. The sample has 400,000 to 550,000 clones, approximately 90% seen once. The source material was peripheral blood. The receptors were gathered from a woman aged 25 to 39 with acute or convalescent COVID-19.

The chain is built from TRBV9 and TRBJ2-3; D is possibly TRBD2 (6 bases). The CDR3 sequence is 14 residues long. Looked up from germline, CDR1 is SGDLS and CDR2 is YYNGEE. The V gene lost 2 bases and the J gene lost 7 bases, with 14 bases spanning the gap. The CDR3 is CASSVTGTSNTQYF. CDR3 DNA: TGTGCCAGCAGCGTTACCGGGACTTCGAATACGCAGTATTTT.

CDR3 protein: CASSPGPSGGRNYEQYF. The CDR3 bases are TGTGCCAGCAGCCCCGGGCCTAGCGGGGGGCGGAACTACGAGCAGTACTTC. The chain couples TRBV2 to TRBJ2-7, with 11 bases fitting TRBD2. Trimming removed 6 bases from V and 3 bases from J; junction bases left unmatched: 13. Germline-derived CDR1 and CDR2 are SNHLY and FYNNEI. This CDR3 contains 17 residues.

The chain joins TRBV7-2 to TRBJ2-1, with D perhaps matching TRBD2 (5 bases). The germline gives CDR1 SGHTA, CDR2 FQGNSA. This CDR3 has 14 amino acids. V shed 3 bases and J shed 12 bases, with 18 bases lying between them. CDR3 bases: TGTGCCAGCAGCTTGAGCGCCCTCGGAGGTCGGCAGTTCTTC. It specifies CASSLSALGGRQFF.

The chain links TRBV15 to TRBJ1-5, with TRBD1 matching over 9 bases. CDR1 and CDR2 from the germline V gene are LNHNV and YYDKDF (reference sequence). Trimming cost V 5 bases and J 2 bases; bases outside gene matches: 16. CDR3 length: 19 amino acids. The CDR3 sequence is CATSGGGTGFNLGNQPQHF. In DNA, the CDR3 is TGTGCCACCAGCGGAGGAGGGACAGGGTTTAATCTTGGCAATCAGCCCCAGCATTTT.

The chain uses TRBV10-1 and TRBJ2-1; 8 positions match TRBD2. This CDR3 spans 15 amino acids. V lost 3 bases to trimming and J lost 8 bases; unmatched junction nucleotides: 9. The germline gives CDR1 WNHNN, CDR2 SYGVQD (reference sequence). The CDR3 DNA is TGCGCCAGCAGTGAAAGCCGGGGGGGCCTTGATGAGCAGTTCTTC. Translated: CASSESRGGLDEQFF.

This chain joins TRBV10-3 and TRBJ1-2, with D possibly TRBD1 on 5 matching bases. The germline V gene encodes CDR1 ENHRY and CDR2 SYGVKD. This CDR3 has 17 amino acids. V was clipped by 2 bases and J by 0 bases, with 16 bases between them. CDR3 sequence reads: CAISEPSLGGSNYGYTF. The DNA for the CDR3 is TGTGCCATCAGTGAGCCTTCCCTCGGGGGGTCTAACTATGGCTACACCTTC.

The CDR3 spells CATSRAQASYEQYF. CDR3 in DNA: TGTGCCACCAGCAGAGCTCAGGCGTCCTACGAGCAGTACTTC. The chain uses TRBV15 and TRBJ2-7; D is ambiguous. Germline V lookup: CDR1 LNHNV, CDR2 YYDKDF (reference sequence). The CDR3 is 14 amino acids. Trimming cost V 1 base and J 1 base, with 8 bases left between them.

Only a few counts were recorded for this clone. This chain connects TRBV5-1 to TRBJ1-6; D not certain. The CDR3 extends over 12 amino acids. The germline gives CDR1 SGHRS, CDR2 YFSETQ. V was trimmed by 3 bases and J by 9 bases, leaving 7 bases between them. The CDR3 region has the DNA TGCGCCAGCAGCTACGTCGGTTCACCCCTCCACTTT. Protein product: CASSYVGSPLHF.

The CDR3 DNA follows: TGTGCCAGCAGCTCAGCCGGGACACAATACTCACCCCTCCACTTT. Its translation is CASSSAGTQYSPLHF. The chain links TRBV7-3 to TRBJ1-6, with a tentative D call TRBD1 (6 bases). Germline V gives CDR1 SGHTA, CDR2 FQGTGA. Trimming stripped 4 bases from V and 10 bases from J, with 17 bases between. The CDR3 extends over 15 amino acids.

This clone has just one count. The chain is built from TRBV5-6 and TRBJ1-4; a possible D gene is TRBD1 (5 bases). The CDR3 runs to 14 residues. The germline V gene encodes CDR1 SGHDT and CDR2 YYEEEE. V lost 2 bases and J 4 bases, leaving 9 bases between the germline ends. CDR3 in DNA: TGTGCCAGCAGCTTCGACAGATTTAATGAAAAACTGTTTTTT. Protein: CASSFDRFNEKLFF. Filled out from reference TRBV5-6 and TRBJ1-4, the complete variable domain reads DAGVTQSPTHLIKTRGQQVTLRCSPKSGHDTVSWYQQALGQGPQFIFQYYEEEERQRGNFPDRFSGHQFPNYSSELNVNALLLGDSALYLCASSFDRFNEKLFFGSGTQLSVL.

The chain links TRBV10-3 to TRBJ1-1, with D perhaps TRBD1 (5 bases). The CDR3 totals 14 residues. Germline lookup yields CDR1 ENHRY and CDR2 SYGVKD. The V gene lost 1 base and the J gene lost 5 bases, with 11 bases spanning the gap. CDR3 DNA sequence: TGTGCCATCAGTGAGTTAGGGGAAGTGACTGAAGCTTTCTTT. Its protein product is CAISELGEVTEAFF.

V usage is TRBV5-6 and J usage is TRBJ1-2; D is unclear. The germline V gene encodes CDR1 SGHDT and CDR2 YYEEEE. V was shortened by 0 bases and J by 6 bases, with 6 bases between the two germline ends. The CDR3 consists of 12 residues. Here the CDR3 DNA reads TGTGCCAGCAGCTTGGGGGAGAATGGCTACACCTTC. Translating gives CASSLGENGYTF.

The chain employs TRBV23-1 and TRBJ1-1; 9 nucleotides align to TRBD1. TRBV23-1 is filed as an ORF, its function uncertain. The CDR3 length is 16 residues. Trimming removed 4 bases from V and 5 bases from J; junction bases left unmatched: 11. The chain's CDR3 is CASSPTLQGAGTEAFF. The CDR3 DNA reads TGCGCCAGCAGTCCCACCTTACAGGGGGCGGGAACTGAAGCTTTCTTT.

This rearrangement joins TRBV27 to TRBJ1-1, with D uncertain. This CDR3 region has 14 residues. Trimming left V 6 bases short and J 0 bases short, with 11 bases between. The germline CDR1 and CDR2 sequences are MNHEY and SMNVEV (reference sequence). CDR3 residues: CASSRPGMNTEAFF. The CDR3 DNA sequence: TGTGCCAGCAGCCGCCCCGGGATGAACACTGAAGCTTTCTTT.

The V call is TRBV24-1, the J call TRBJ1-2, with D perhaps matching TRBD1 (5 bases). With 2 bases removed from V and 6 bases from J, the gap between germline ends came to 9 bases. The CDR3 has 13 residues. Germline V lookup: CDR1 KGHDR, CDR2 SFDVKD. CDR3 bases: TGTGCCACCAGTGATTCCAGGGTTCATGGCTACACCTTC. It translates to CATSDSRVHGYTF.

The CDR3 protein is CASSVQGGTGELFF. As DNA, the CDR3 is TGTGCCAGCAGTGTGCAGGGGGGCACCGGGGAGCTGTTTTTT. The chain carries TRBV2 and TRBJ2-2, with D perhaps matching TRBD1 (7 bases). This CDR3 is built from 14 residues. Trimming pared 4 bases from V and 4 bases from J, leaving 10 bases between. The germline V gene encodes CDR1 SNHLY and CDR2 FYNNEI.

The chain joins TRBV9 to TRBJ2-1, with 11 bases lining up with TRBD2. Trimming took 3 bases from V and 4 from J; bases not matched to a gene: 6. CDR1 and CDR2 from the germline V gene are SGDLS and YYNGEE. The length of the CDR3 is 16 residues. CDR3 bases: TGTGCCAGCAGCGCTCTAGCGGGGGGCGATTACAATGAGCAGTTCTTC. As protein: CASSALAGGDYNEQFF.

The chain recombines TRBV5-1 with TRBJ2-1, with 10 positions matching TRBD1. Germline trimming cut 1 base from V and 4 bases from J; bases unmatched to any gene: 14. Germline CDR1 and CDR2: SGHRS and YFSETQ. The CDR3 loop spans 19 amino acids. CDR3 nucleotides: TGCGCCAGCAGCTTGCAGCTCCCGGGACAGGGGAATCCTTACAATGAGCAGTTCTTC. Protein product: CASSLQLPGQGNPYNEQFF.

The V call is TRBV7-3, the J call TRBJ2-1, with D tentatively TRBD1 (5 bases). The CDR3 sequence is 15 residues long. Germline assignment: CDR1 SGHTA and CDR2 FQGTGA. V was shortened by 1 base and J by 1 base, with 8 bases between the two germline ends. The CDR3 bases are TGTGCCAGCAGCTTAATGCAGGGATCCTACAATGAGCAGTTCTTC. This codes for CASSLMQGSYNEQFF.

The V and J genes are TRBV11-2 and TRBJ1-4; tentatively, D is TRBD1 (5 bases). This CDR3 has 14 amino acids. Between the trimmed V and J ends, which lost 6 bases and 7 bases, there was a span of 15 bases. The germline V gene has CDR1 SGHAT and CDR2 FQNNGV. The CDR3 sequence is CASRESSGGEKLFF. CDR3 sequence (DNA): TGTGCCAGCAGAGAGTCTTCGGGGGGTGAAAAACTGTTTTTT.

This sequence joins TRBV6-1 and TRBJ1-2; 8 nucleotides agree with TRBD1. The CDR3 loop spans 14 amino acids. After removal of 1 base from V and 4 bases from J, the junction contained 2 bases not matched to a gene. From germline, CDR1 is MNHNS and CDR2 SASEGT. The CDR3: CASSEGGQAYGYTF. The CDR3 DNA reads as TGTGCCAGCAGTGAAGGGGGACAGGCCTATGGCTACACCTTC.

The chain uses TRBV19 and TRBJ1-1; weak D call: TRBD1 (5 bases). CDR3 length equals 14 residues. Germline V gene data show CDR1 as LNHDA and CDR2 as SQIVND (reference sequence). V was trimmed by 5 bases and J by 0 bases, leaving 10 bases between them. The CDR3 DNA reads as TGTGCCAGTAGTGTACGACAGATGAACACTGAAGCTTTCTTT. Translating it yields CASSVRQMNTEAFF.

This clone was observed a few times. The chain combines TRBV2 with TRBJ1-1, with D unclear. The CDR3 runs to 14 residues. The V and J ends lost 8 bases and 0 bases respectively, with 13 bases between them. The germline CDR1 and CDR2 sequences are SNHLY and FYNNEI. The CDR3 bases are TGTGCCAGCTTTAGAGGACTGATGAACACTGAAGCTTTCTTT. Translating gives CASFRGLMNTEAFF.

The chain employs TRBV27 and TRBJ1-2, with TRBD1 as a possible D gene (6 bases). Per the germline V gene, CDR1 is MNHEY and CDR2 is SMNVEV (reference sequence). Trimming pared 6 bases from V and 8 bases from J, leaving 16 bases between. The CDR3 has 13 amino acids. The CDR3 region is CASRPQTDRGYTF. The CDR3 bases are TGTGCCAGCAGACCCCAAACAGACAGGGGCTACACCTTC.

The chain couples TRBV7-6 to TRBJ2-2; the match to TRBD2 covers 11 bases. CDR1 and CDR2 from the germline V gene are SGHVS and FNYEAQ. This CDR3 contains 17 residues. Trimming removed 6 bases from V and 3 bases from J; junction bases left unmatched: 9. This CDR3 reads CASRVLAGGLDTGELFF. CDR3 in DNA: TGTGCCAGCAGAGTTCTAGCGGGGGGATTGGACACCGGGGAGCTGTTTTTT.

V and J are TRBV15 and TRBJ1-6; D unclear. Germline values: CDR1 LNHNV, CDR2 YYDKDF (reference sequence). This CDR3 region has 15 residues. The germline V and J ends were trimmed by 0 bases and 7 bases, with 10 bases remaining between them. In DNA form, the CDR3 reads TGTGCCACCAGCAGAGAGGCCGTGAACAATTCACCCCTCCACTTT. It is translated as CATSREAVNNSPLHF.